This T cell receptor (beta chain) was sequenced in a study of cytomegalovirus exposure and HLA in healthy donors (dated by TCRdb to 2015 to 2018). For the study in its entirety: An earlier analysis of roughly 500 of the donors reported 276 Gb of sequence data and 117 million unique TCR beta sequences obtained from approximately 180 million T cells. Around 320 gigabases of sequencing data and approximately 80 million unique TCR sequences were included in an early release covering under 650 HLA-typed donors. Among the roughly 390 genotyped donors, around 79% belonged to the genetic ancestry cluster associated with self-reported Caucasian donors. The study was designed to test whether signatures of past pathogen exposure could be identified by cataloging public T cell receptors. Using immunosequencing, the study profiled T cell repertoires from roughly 650 subjects and related those repertoires to cytomegalovirus serostatus. Along with the approximately 670-subject first cohort, a separate validation cohort of some 130 different subjects was used. To predict cytomegalovirus infection status, the study brought together high-throughput TCR immunosequencing, statistical association of individual TCRs with disease status, and machine learning. A later analysis re-analyzed previously published TCR beta repertoires from approximately 670 donors and added high-resolution HLA genotyping to study TCR occurrence patterns. Rather than using new phenotypic data, the later analysis identified candidate immune exposures from TCR beta sequences and from how often those sequences occurred across donors. An earlier analysis of around 580 of the donors used high-throughput TCR beta sequencing to judge whether each TCR beta V gene segment behaved as functional or pseudogenic. Donor age, sex, ethnicity and CMV serostatus were compiled together with the repertoire data. A later genetic analysis used genome-wide SNP genotypes for about three fifths of the roughly 700 donors, treating that subset as a discovery cohort. Every discovery cohort repertoire had been produced on one sequencing platform. HLA typing included class I and class II loci at four-digit resolution. The number of typed donors differed by locus: roughly 620-630 for A, B, C, DRB1 and DQB1; some 500 for DQA1; 600 to 610 for DPA1; and roughly 490 for DPB1. Because of strong linkage in the cohort, roughly 5 DR-DQ haplotypes were treated as single units for association and clustering. Among 398 genotyped donors of the cohort, an average of approximately 240,000 unique TCR beta nucleotide sequences were sequenced per donor, 15% to 20% of them non-productive.

The paper's findings and limits, for the study overall: In a later analysis, HLA-associated TCR beta chains were found to be more clonally expanded and to have lower generation probabilities than equally common non-associated chains. The cohort was sequenced for TCR beta chains only, and without alpha or paired-chain data the features that could be detected were limited. For the cohort, immune exposure information was limited to CMV serostatus. In both the original and validation cohorts, the classifier was reported to diagnose cytomegalovirus status with high specificity and sensitivity. A later genetic analysis reported fewer N-insertions in productive TCRs among donors in an Asian-associated ancestry cluster than the roughly 640-donor mean. A few of the identified cytomegalovirus-associated TCR beta chains were confirmed in vitro to be specific for cytomegalovirus antigens. In a later genetic analysis, a missense DCLRE1C variant was associated with V-gene and J-gene trimming of TCR beta chains, and the association was replicated in an independent cohort. When HLA alleles, especially DR and DQ, strongly co-occurred, TCR associations were difficult to assign to individual alleles. Broadly in line with IMGT annotations, most TCR beta V segments showed up in productive rearrangements about 90% or about 30% of the time in an earlier analysis of a few hundred of the donors. Because HLA typing was unavailable for some donors at each locus, only the typed subset was used in association tests. Linkage disequilibrium might explain the correlated functional status among segregating V segments, but an unknown experimental factor could not be ruled out. A later analysis reported that several top co-occurrence clusters appeared linked to parvovirus B19, influenza, CMV and Epstein-Barr virus. The authors suggested that the approach could potentially be generalized to other disease states and immunological phenotypes. In a later analysis, the rate of TCR association differed among HLA loci, with DRB1 alleles having the most associated TCRs and HLA-C alleles having the fewest. A further reported finding was that TCR beta sequences accurately predicted the HLA-A and HLA-B alleles for most subjects in the first cohort. Specific HLA alleles were associated with some 15,000 TCR beta sequences at a false discovery rate of 0.05 in a later analysis. Most TCR sequences were observed very rarely across donors, whereas some public TCRs were present in many individuals. Because counts were too low, some 17 rarely observed V segments, including chromosome 9 orphons, were excluded from the earlier analysis of around 590 of the donors. The study gave a list of 150 to 200 TCR beta chains associated with cytomegalovirus. Roughly uniform sequencing depth across donors was assumed in presence/absence analyses, although this assumption may not hold. A cluster of highly shared sequence variants was judged likely to be a technical artifact of the sequencing pipeline. According to a later analysis, most CMV-associated TCR beta chains appeared to be HLA-restricted, and the HLA associations seemed to be driven largely by CMV exposure.

The cohort consisted of approximately 670 healthy bone marrow donors. At the time of sampling, every cohort member was nominally healthy, though immune exposures that went unrecorded were likely present. The donor tested CMV seronegative and was one of the 352 seronegative cohort members. A peripheral blood sample was provided by each donor, and peripheral blood mononuclear cells were used for TCR beta sequencing. Genomic DNA extraction from the blood cell samples was performed with the Qiagen DNeasy Blood Extraction Kit. The library was built by means of the immunoSEQ multiplex PCR assay. For the multiplex PCR, a mixture combining 60 forward primers for TCR Vbeta segments and 13 reverse primers for TCR Jbeta segments was used. Amplification of the CDR3 region of rearranged TCR beta genes was performed with a multiplex PCR assay on genomic DNA. On the Illumina HiSeq System, the amplified TCR beta libraries were sequenced as 87-base-pair reads. On the study's bioinformatics: A later analysis counted approximately 74 million unique TCR beta chains across the 650 to 700 repertoires, and roughly 10 million of these chains were shared by at least two donors. Raw reads were error-corrected and collapsed into unique sequences with a nearest-neighbor algorithm that merged closely related sequences to remove PCR and sequencing errors. CDR3 sequences were aligned to IMGT reference sequences to assign V, D and J gene segments. Each retained sequence needed at least a six-nucleotide match to both a V gene segment and a J gene segment. Rearrangements were called productive when the CDR3 lacked stop codons and stayed in frame with V and J; all others were non-productive. Following IMGT convention, CDR3 was defined as the stretch from the second conserved V-encoded cysteine up to the conserved J-encoded phenylalanine. The earlier analysis of about 640 of the donors excluded any sequence lacking an unambiguous match to a single V gene segment. An earlier analysis of around 600 of the donors classified V segments as functional when productive rearrangements were above 56.7% and as segregating when the standard deviation between donors was above 5%. A statistical classification framework was built for diagnosing cytomegalovirus status from the catalog of TCR beta chain sequences. A later analysis assigned V and J genes by comparing TCR nucleotide sequences with IMGT/GENE-DB human TR gene sequences. A later analysis assigned CDR3 sequences and most-parsimonious VDJ recombination scenarios with the TCRdist pipeline. In a later analysis, each TCR beta chain was defined by its CDR3 amino acid sequence together with its V-gene family, and reads lacking a unique V-gene family were excluded. A later analysis removed several hundred highly shared, low-generation-probability nucleotide sequences to deal with suspected cross-contamination and a sequencing artifact. In a later analysis, a clonal expansion index for each public chain was calculated from normalized within-repertoire ranks of inferred template counts. In a later analysis, generation probabilities were computed with a VDJ recombination model fitted to out-of-frame rearrangements, and the resulting probabilities were checked against IGoR. Hypergeometric tests were used in a later analysis to score TCR-TCR, TCR-HLA and TCR-CMV co-occurrence, with a repertoire-size bias correction applied to the TCR pairs. To estimate false discovery rates, a later analysis permuted the HLA or CMV assignments 20 times. A later analysis grouped co-occurring TCRs with DBSCAN, adding TCRdist sequence similarity when clustering within HLA-allele-positive subsets. Repertoires with fewer than 30,000 or more than 120,000 public chains, plus five repertoires with anomalous nucleotide sharing, were excluded from co-occurrence clustering. TCRdb obtained this table from immuneACCESS and retained in-frame rearrangements with V and J assigned. These tables miss some clones; where compared with another copy, unresolved V genes account for less than half of the shortfall, and the remainder is unexplained. The DNA was the basis for D and trimming; V, J and clone size are from that table. Here the sample has about 97,000 clones; 60% to 85% occur a single time. The top ten clones comprise about 10% of the sample.

On this clone itself: Its antigen is still unknown. Per-base quality was not reported, and no clone a single base away is much larger than it.

Sequencing used PBMCs. The receptor was isolated from a man aged 45-65 years in good health and CMV-seronegative.

The nucleotide sequence is given as TGTGCCAGCAGCTTGGGGCTAGCGGTCTCCTACGAGCAGTACTTC. It is translated as CASSLGLAVSYEQYF. The rearranged chain carries TRBV5-6 and TRBJ2-7; TRBD2 aligns with 7 central bases. CDR1 and CDR2 are read off the germline V gene as SGHDT and YYEEEE. V ends up 0 bases short and J 0 bases short, with an unmatched junction base count of 3. Its CDR3 holds 15 amino acids, cysteine through phenylalanine. The retained sequence is limited to the CDR3, 45 bases, with the frame set at the first base.